This is a list of T cell receptor beta chains from one sample in a study of cytomegalovirus exposure and HLA in healthy donors. Repertoires were generated with immunoSEQ multiplex PCR, while TCRdb's copy carries only in-frame clones and drops some. This sample yields around 140,000 clones, of which roughly three fifths are seen a single time; about 2.6% belongs to the top ten. The material sequenced was PBMCs. The receptors come from a woman aged 35 to 49 in good health and CMV-seronegative. CDR3s include the opening cysteine and the closing phenylalanine or tryptophan. Each record gives: V gene, D gene, clone size, J gene, CDR3 DNA, CDR3 protein. The D gene is left open where the match is weak. Clone size is shown for a subset of rows, as once, few, many or a class of expanded clone.

v_call: TRBV28; d_call: TRBD1; clone_size: -; j_call: TRBJ1-6; cdr3_nt: TGTGCCAGCAGTCCCCCCAGGGGGCCCCTCCACTTT; cdr3_aa: CASSPPRGPLHF
v_call: TRBV27; d_call: -; clone_size: -; j_call: TRBJ2-7; cdr3_nt: TGTGCCAGCTTTGGCTTGGCAGCCTACGAGCAGTACTTC; cdr3_aa: CASFGLAAYEQYF
v_call: TRBV7-2; d_call: -; clone_size: few; j_call: TRBJ1-1; cdr3_nt: TGTGCCAGCAGCAGCTACAGGGAGTACACTGAAGCTTTCTTT; cdr3_aa: CASSSYREYTEAFF
v_call: TRBV14; d_call: TRBD1; clone_size: -; j_call: TRBJ1-2; cdr3_nt: TGTGCCAGCAGCCCGAGGAACAGGGGGCTCTATGGCTACACCTTC; cdr3_aa: CASSPRNRGLYGYTF
v_call: TRBV7-7; d_call: TRBD1; clone_size: few; j_call: TRBJ2-5; cdr3_nt: TGTGCCAGCAGCTTAGGGGACAGTGAGACCCAGTACTTC; cdr3_aa: CASSLGDSETQYF
v_call: TRBV19; d_call: -; clone_size: once; j_call: TRBJ1-1; cdr3_nt: TGTGCCAGTCGCGGGGGAATGGGCACTGAAGCTTTCTTT; cdr3_aa: CASRGGMGTEAFF
v_call: TRBV19; d_call: -; clone_size: -; j_call: TRBJ1-5; cdr3_nt: TGTGCCAGTAGCGCGGCCAGGGTGCGGAATCAGCCCCAGCATTTT; cdr3_aa: CASSAARVRNQPQHF
v_call: TRBV7-3; d_call: -; clone_size: -; j_call: TRBJ2-2; cdr3_nt: TGTGCCAGCAGCTTAATAGCGAACACCGGGGAGCTGTTTTTT; cdr3_aa: CASSLIANTGELFF
v_call: TRBV5-6; d_call: -; clone_size: few; j_call: TRBJ1-3; cdr3_nt: TGTGCCAGCAGCTCCCCTTCCCAGGGGCAGAACACCATATATTTT; cdr3_aa: CASSSPSQGQNTIYF
v_call: TRBV6-1; d_call: TRBD2; clone_size: -; j_call: TRBJ2-7; cdr3_nt: TGTGCCAGCAGCTCGGGACTAGCGGTTTACGAGCAGTACTTC; cdr3_aa: CASSSGLAVYEQYF
v_call: TRBV9; d_call: TRBD1; clone_size: -; j_call: TRBJ1-2; cdr3_nt: TGTGCCAGCAGCGCTCTGGGACAGGGCGTTCAGGGCTACACCTTC; cdr3_aa: CASSALGQGVQGYTF
v_call: TRBV7-9; d_call: -; clone_size: once; j_call: TRBJ1-1; cdr3_nt: TGTGCCAGCAGCTTAGCTAGTAGTAACACTGAAGCTTTCTTT; cdr3_aa: CASSLASSNTEAFF
v_call: TRBV2; d_call: TRBD1; clone_size: -; j_call: TRBJ1-5; cdr3_nt: TGTGCCAGCATGGTGGACAGGGGGGGCAATCAGCCCCAGCATTTT; cdr3_aa: CASMVDRGGNQPQHF
v_call: TRBV9; d_call: -; clone_size: few; j_call: TRBJ1-1; cdr3_nt: TGTGCCAGCAGCGTCGGACGGGCGGGCCCGGCCGGCACTGAAGCTTTCTTT; cdr3_aa: CASSVGRAGPAGTEAFF
v_call: TRBV28; d_call: TRBD2; clone_size: -; j_call: TRBJ2-5; cdr3_nt: TGTGCCAGCGAGGGACTAGCGCGCGAGACCCAGTACTTC; cdr3_aa: CASEGLARETQYF
v_call: TRBV19; d_call: -; clone_size: -; j_call: TRBJ1-1; cdr3_nt: TGTGCCAGTAGTATATCCGGGATACAGGGCCCTGAAGCTTTCTTT; cdr3_aa: CASSISGIQGPEAFF
v_call: TRBV18; d_call: TRBD1; clone_size: -; j_call: TRBJ1-1; cdr3_nt: TGTGCCAGCTCACCACTCGCCAGACGAGGACAGGGTGGCACTGAAGCTTTCTTT; cdr3_aa: CASSPLARRGQGGTEAFF
v_call: TRBV4-1; d_call: TRBD2; clone_size: -; j_call: TRBJ2-3; cdr3_nt: TGCGCCAGCAGCCAATATGAGGCGGGGGGGCCAGATACGCAGTATTTT; cdr3_aa: CASSQYEAGGPDTQYF
v_call: TRBV18; d_call: TRBD1; clone_size: once; j_call: TRBJ1-1; cdr3_nt: TGTGCCAGCTCACCAAGTCAGGGGGATACTGAAGCTTTCTTT; cdr3_aa: CASSPSQGDTEAFF
v_call: TRBV29-1; d_call: -; clone_size: -; j_call: TRBJ2-1; cdr3_nt: TGCAGCGTGTTGGAGGAGGGCTACAATGAGCAGTTCTTC; cdr3_aa: CSVLEEGYNEQFF
v_call: TRBV30; d_call: TRBD1; clone_size: -; j_call: TRBJ2-1; cdr3_nt: TGTGCCTGGAGCCGAGACAGGGGCAATGAGCAGTTCTTC; cdr3_aa: CAWSRDRGNEQFF
v_call: TRBV2; d_call: -; clone_size: -; j_call: TRBJ1-1; cdr3_nt: TGTGCCAGCAGTGAACCCGCTCGGGTAGCTTTCTTT; cdr3_aa: CASSEPARVAFF
v_call: TRBV19; d_call: -; clone_size: once; j_call: TRBJ1-5; cdr3_nt: TGTGCCAGTAGTATAATTGGTAAGGGGCTGGGCAATCAGCCCCAGCATTTT; cdr3_aa: CASSIIGKGLGNQPQHF
v_call: TRBV5-1; d_call: -; clone_size: -; j_call: TRBJ2-2; cdr3_nt: TGCGCCAGCAGCTTGGGGCCGATACAGGGAACGTACACCGGGGAGCTGTTTTTT; cdr3_aa: CASSLGPIQGTYTGELFF
v_call: TRBV6-1; d_call: -; clone_size: medium-sized; j_call: TRBJ2-6; cdr3_nt: TGTGCCACCAGTGCAGGGCCTGGGGCCAACGTCCTGACTTTC; cdr3_aa: CATSAGPGANVLTF
v_call: TRBV18; d_call: -; clone_size: -; j_call: TRBJ1-2; cdr3_nt: TGTGCCAGCTCACCAGGGGCTCCCGCGACTGGATACTATGGCTACACCTTC; cdr3_aa: CASSPGAPATGYYGYTF
v_call: TRBV2; d_call: -; clone_size: -; j_call: TRBJ1-5; cdr3_nt: TGTGCCAGCACCTGGACAGATAGCAATCAGCCCCAGCATTTT; cdr3_aa: CASTWTDSNQPQHF
v_call: TRBV4-2; d_call: -; clone_size: -; j_call: TRBJ2-5; cdr3_nt: TGTGCCAGCGGCTCTTTGGGGGGGCGCGATCAAGAGACCCAGTACTTC; cdr3_aa: CASGSLGGRDQETQYF
v_call: TRBV14; d_call: -; clone_size: few; j_call: TRBJ2-3; cdr3_nt: TGTGCCAGCAGCCTTCGGGCTTCGGGAACAGATACGCAGTATTTT; cdr3_aa: CASSLRASGTDTQYF
v_call: TRBV2; d_call: -; clone_size: once; j_call: TRBJ1-5; cdr3_nt: TGTGCCAGCAGTGGAATCCCCACAGGGTCGGGGAATCAGCCCCAGCATTTT; cdr3_aa: CASSGIPTGSGNQPQHF
v_call: TRBV7-2; d_call: -; clone_size: -; j_call: TRBJ2-2; cdr3_nt: TGTGCCAGCAGCTACATCCCGACCGGAGGGATAAACACCGGGGAGCTGTTTTTT; cdr3_aa: CASSYIPTGGINTGELFF
v_call: TRBV30; d_call: -; clone_size: -; j_call: TRBJ2-5; cdr3_nt: TGTGCCTGGGCGAGGGGGTTGGGGGAGACCCAGTACTTC; cdr3_aa: CAWARGLGETQYF
v_call: TRBV11-1; d_call: -; clone_size: -; j_call: TRBJ1-4; cdr3_nt: TGTGCCAGCAGCCAGGGCGACAGTCCAACTAATGAAAAACTGTTTTTT; cdr3_aa: CASSQGDSPTNEKLFF
v_call: TRBV18; d_call: -; clone_size: -; j_call: TRBJ2-7; cdr3_nt: TGTGCCAGCTCACCAGAGGTCCACGAGCAGTACTTC; cdr3_aa: CASSPEVHEQYF
v_call: TRBV5-4; d_call: -; clone_size: few; j_call: TRBJ2-7; cdr3_nt: TGTGCCAGCAGCTTGACAGCCGACCGCCCGTACGAGCAGTACTTC; cdr3_aa: CASSLTADRPYEQYF
v_call: TRBV25-1; d_call: -; clone_size: -; j_call: TRBJ2-1; cdr3_nt: TGTGCCAGCAGTGAAGAGGGTCTCTCCTACAATGAGCAGTTCTTC; cdr3_aa: CASSEEGLSYNEQFF
v_call: TRBV29-1; d_call: -; clone_size: -; j_call: TRBJ2-1; cdr3_nt: TGCAGCGGGGGAAGCGGTTCGTGGAATGAGCAGTTCTTC; cdr3_aa: CSGGSGSWNEQFF
v_call: TRBV27; d_call: -; clone_size: -; j_call: TRBJ1-5; cdr3_nt: TGTGCCAGCAGTCAGCTAGATCAGCCCCAGCATTTT; cdr3_aa: CASSQLDQPQHF
v_call: TRBV9; d_call: TRBD2; clone_size: -; j_call: TRBJ2-2; cdr3_nt: TGTGCCAGCCCCCCGATGGGGACTAGAGACACCGGGGAGCTGTTTTTT; cdr3_aa: CASPPMGTRDTGELFF
v_call: TRBV2; d_call: TRBD1; clone_size: few; j_call: TRBJ1-4; cdr3_nt: TGTGCCAGCAGTAAAGGGGGCATCGGGAGGGAAAAACTGTTTTTT; cdr3_aa: CASSKGGIGREKLFF
v_call: TRBV9; d_call: TRBD1; clone_size: few; j_call: TRBJ1-3; cdr3_nt: TGTGCCAGCAGCCCCTGGACAGGGGGTTTGGAAAACACCATATATTTT; cdr3_aa: CASSPWTGGLENTIYF
v_call: TRBV19; d_call: -; clone_size: -; j_call: TRBJ1-1; cdr3_nt: TGTGCCAGTAGGGACTGGACAGCCAACTCCTTAAACACTGAAGCTTTCTTT; cdr3_aa: CASRDWTANSLNTEAFF
v_call: TRBV5-6; d_call: -; clone_size: -; j_call: TRBJ1-2; cdr3_nt: TGTGCCAGCAGCTACAGCTCCGTTTACACCTTC; cdr3_aa: CASSYSSVYTF
v_call: TRBV19; d_call: -; clone_size: -; j_call: TRBJ1-1; cdr3_nt: TGTGCCAGTAGTACCCATAGGGCGCGGGTCACTGAAGCTTTCTTT; cdr3_aa: CASSTHRARVTEAFF
v_call: TRBV2; d_call: -; clone_size: -; j_call: TRBJ2-7; cdr3_nt: TGTGCCAGCAGTGAAACGGCAGGCGACTCCTACGAGCAGTACTTC; cdr3_aa: CASSETAGDSYEQYF
v_call: TRBV5-8; d_call: TRBD1; clone_size: few; j_call: TRBJ2-2; cdr3_nt: TGTGCCAGCAGCTTCCTGATTACAGGGGGCGAAGCCGGGGAGCTGTTTTTT; cdr3_aa: CASSFLITGGEAGELFF